These 21 T cell receptor beta chains share one sample of origin, sequenced in a study of cytomegalovirus exposure and HLA in healthy donors. PCR primers comprised 60 Vbeta and 13 Jbeta primers. Clones were read by immunoSEQ multiplex PCR, and TCRdb kept only the in-frame ones, dropping some. Among 150,000 to 200,000 clones listed, about four fifths were seen once. Material for sequencing was PBMCs. All receptors derive from a woman under 40 in good health and CMV-seropositive.

The gene calls are TRBV10-3 and TRBJ2-7; D possibly corresponds to TRBD2 (5 bases). Trimming took off 0 bases at V and 6 bases at J, with 12 bases between the two ends. This CDR3 is built from 14 residues. Germline-derived CDR1 and CDR2 are ENHRY and SYGVKD. In nucleotides, the CDR3 is TGTGCCATCAGTGAGTCGGAAAGGAGGCCCGAGCAGTACTTC. Translating it yields CAISESERRPEQYF.

The gene calls are TRBV6-5 and TRBJ1-5; tentative D call: TRBD1 (5 bases). The CDR3 runs 13 residues. Trimming pared 6 bases from V and 0 bases from J, leaving 6 bases between. From germline, CDR1 is MNHEY and CDR2 SVGAGI. The CDR3 spells CASSRDSNQPQHF. CDR3 sequence (DNA): TGTGCCAGCAGCAGGGATAGCAATCAGCCCCAGCATTTT.

This rearrangement joins TRBV9 to TRBJ2-2; tentative D call: TRBD2 (6 bases). The CDR3 is 15 residues long. Germline V gives CDR1 SGDLS, CDR2 YYNGEE. Trimming left V 3 bases short and J 6 bases short, with 15 bases between. This CDR3 reads CASSAPGLLSGELFF. The DNA of the CDR3 is TGTGCCAGCAGCGCCCCGGGACTTCTTTCCGGGGAGCTGTTTTTT.

V and J are TRBV5-4 and TRBJ2-3; no clear D gene. This CDR3 region has 13 residues. V shed 3 bases and J shed 2 bases, with 7 bases lying between them. The V gene's germline CDR1 is SGHNT and CDR2 YYREEE (reference sequence). The CDR3 sequence is CASSSPNTDTQYF. CDR3 DNA: TGTGCCAGCAGCTCTCCTAACACAGATACGCAGTATTTT. Full variable domain (rest looked up from reference TRBV5-4 and TRBJ2-3): ETGVTQSPTHLIKTRGQQVTLRCSSQSGHNTVSWYQQALGQGPQFIFQYYREEENGRGNFPPRFSGLQFPNYSSELNVNALELDDSALYLCASSSPNTDTQYFGPGTRLTVL.

The chain links TRBV21-1 to TRBJ1-1; the table's D call of TRBD1 was not tested on the DNA. TRBV21-1 is recorded as a pseudogene. This CDR3 has 17 residues. The DNA of the CDR3 is TGTGCCAGCAGCAGAATCTTGGGACAGGTGTCGAACACTGAAGCTTTCTTT. Its translation is CASSRILGQVSNTEAFF.

This clone has a handful of counts. This sequence joins TRBV5-1 and TRBJ2-7; unclear D gene. CDR1 is SGHRS and CDR2 is YFSETQ in the germline V gene. Trimming stripped 2 bases from V and 0 bases from J, with 12 bases between. CDR3 length: 15 residues. The chain's CDR3 is CASSFDVGDSYEQYF. CDR3 DNA sequence: TGCGCCAGCAGCTTCGATGTAGGAGACTCCTACGAGCAGTACTTC. The whole variable domain, remainder taken from reference TRBV5-1 and TRBJ2-7, is KAGVTQTPRYLIKTRGQQVTLSCSPISGHRSVSWYQQTPGQGLQFLFEYFSETQRNKGNFPGRFSGRQFSNSRSEMNVSTLELGDSALYLCASSFDVGDSYEQYFGPGTRLTVT.

J is TRBJ2-4 and V is TRBV29-1; 7 nucleotides match TRBD1. In germline, CDR1 is SQVTM, CDR2 ANQGSEA. The CDR3 runs to 15 residues. With 5 bases clipped from V and 5 bases from J, the junction kept 12 bases outside the gene matches. CDR3 protein: CSVRDLRGWENIQYF. CDR3 in DNA: TGCAGCGTTCGTGACCTCAGGGGGTGGGAAAACATTCAGTACTTC.

The chain couples TRBV27 to TRBJ2-2, with 8 nucleotides matching TRBD2. The CDR3 runs 16 residues. The germline CDR1 and CDR2 sequences are MNHEY and SMNVEV (reference sequence). V lost 4 bases and J lost 2; bases outside the gene matches: 6. In nucleotides, the CDR3 is TGTGCCAGCAGTTCCTTAGCGGGGCAAAACACCGGGGAGCTGTTTTTT. Protein: CASSSLAGQNTGELFF.

This clone has just a few counts. This chain joins TRBV5-6 and TRBJ1-6; D is unclear. The CDR3 has 14 amino acids. With 4 bases removed from V and 5 bases from J, the gap between germline ends came to 10 bases. CDR1 is SGHDT and CDR2 is YYEEEE in the germline V gene. The CDR3 DNA is TGTGCCAGCAGCATTGGACTGGATAATTCACCCCTCCACTTT. It encodes CASSIGLDNSPLHF.

This sequence joins TRBV18 and TRBJ2-1; D may be TRBD1 (5 bases). The germline CDR1 and CDR2 sequences are KGHSH and LQKENI. The CDR3 loop spans 13 amino acids. V was cut by 2 bases and J by 11 bases, with 13 bases left in between. The DNA of the CDR3 is TGTGCCAGCTCACCATTCCTAGGACAACAGCAGTTCTTC. Encoded protein: CASSPFLGQQQFF.

V gene TRBV11-2 combines with J gene TRBJ2-5, with D possibly TRBD1 on 5 matching bases. Trimming shortened V by 5 bases and J by 0 bases, and 10 bases separated the two germline ends. CDR1 is SGHAT and CDR2 is FQNNGV in the germline V gene. The CDR3 is 14 residues long. Here the CDR3 DNA reads TGTGCCAGCAGCCCGTACAGGTACCAAGAGACCCAGTACTTC. Encoded protein: CASSPYRYQETQYF.

This sequence joins TRBV5-1 and TRBJ2-1; 9 positions agree with TRBD2. The CDR3 extends over 14 amino acids. With 7 bases clipped from V and 7 bases from J, the junction kept 9 bases outside the gene matches. Per the germline V gene, CDR1 is SGHRS and CDR2 is YFSETQ. The CDR3 DNA reads as TGCGCCAGCGACAGCGGGAGGATGGCGAATGAGCAGTTCTTC. It is translated as CASDSGRMANEQFF.

The chain recombines TRBV6-6 with TRBJ1-4; possible D gene TRBD1, 6 bases. The germline V and J ends were trimmed by 5 bases and 3 bases, with 13 bases remaining between them. Germline V gives CDR1 MNHNY, CDR2 SVGAGI (reference sequence). The CDR3 has 15 amino acids. The CDR3 nucleotides are TGTGCCAGCAGTCAGCCAGCAGGGGCTAATGAAAAACTGTTTTTT. Translated: CASSQPAGANEKLFF.

This rearrangement joins TRBV18 to TRBJ2-7; 8 bases fit TRBD1. Unmatched junction bases numbered 5, after V lost 1 base and J lost 9 bases. CDR1 and CDR2 from the germline V gene are KGHSH and LQKENI. This CDR3 has 13 amino acids. CDR3 sequence reads: CASSPLEQGGQYF. The CDR3 DNA is TGTGCCAGCTCACCACTGGAACAGGGGGGGCAGTACTTC. Filled out from reference TRBV18 and TRBJ2-7, the complete variable domain reads NAGVMQNPRHLVRRRGQEARLRCSPMKGHSHVYWYRQLPEEGLKFMVYLQKENIIDESGMPKERFSAEFPKEGPSILRIQQVVRGDSAAYFCASSPLEQGGQYFGPGTRLTVT.

The chain is built from TRBV6-1 and TRBJ1-1, with D uncertain. CDR1 is MNHNS, CDR2 SASEGT, per germline. V lost 6 bases and J lost 2, with 10 bases in between. The CDR3 extends over 13 amino acids. CDR3 DNA sequence: TGTGCCAGCAGACTCTCCCAAAACACTGAAGCTTTCTTT. Translating it yields CASRLSQNTEAFF.

The chain is built from TRBV28 and TRBJ1-4; 8 nucleotides agree with TRBD1. Germline lookup yields CDR1 MDHEN and CDR2 SYDVKM. CDR3 length equals 16 residues. V shed 5 bases, J shed 6 bases, and the junction held 11 bases outside the gene matches. The CDR3 protein is CASSMNTGTGDEKLFF. Written as DNA, the CDR3 is TGTGCCAGCAGTATGAATACCGGGACAGGTGATGAAAAACTGTTTTTT. Full variable domain (missing parts from reference TRBV28 and TRBJ1-4): DVKVTQSSRYLVKRTGEKVFLECVQDMDHENMFWYRQDPGLGLRLIYFSYDVKMKEKGDIPEGYSVSREKKERFSLILESASTNQTSMYLCASSMNTGTGDEKLFFGSGTQLSVL.

The genes are TRBV7-9 and TRBJ2-5; D remains unclear. CDR3 length: 14 amino acids. V was trimmed by 4 bases and J by 1 base, leaving 10 bases between them. CDR1 SEHNR and CDR2 FQNEAQ come from the germline V gene (reference sequence). In nucleotides, the CDR3 is TGTGCCAGCAGCTCCGCCGCCAGCCAAGAGACCCAGTACTTC. Translation gives CASSSAASQETQYF.

This chain links TRBV2 with TRBJ2-7; 8 bases map to TRBD1. The J segment lost 5 bases and the V segment lost 3 bases, leaving 6 bases of the junction unmatched. The CDR3 consists of 14 residues. The germline CDR1 and CDR2 sequences are SNHLY and FYNNEI. The CDR3 here is CASSEGTGFHEQYF. In DNA form, the CDR3 reads TGTGCCAGCAGTGAGGGGACAGGATTCCACGAGCAGTACTTC. The full variable domain, with the rest looked up from reference TRBV2 and TRBJ2-7, is EPEVTQTPSHQVTQMGQEVILRCVPISNHLYFYWYRQILGQKVEFLVSFYNNEISEKSEIFDDQFSVERPDGSNFTLKIRSTKLEDSAMYFCASSEGTGFHEQYFGPGTRLTVT.

The chain links TRBV2 to TRBJ1-5, with D uncertain. The CDR3 totals 14 residues. CDR1 is SNHLY and CDR2 is FYNNEI in the germline V gene. Deletions cut 8 bases from V and 7 bases from J, with 18 bases between. In DNA, the CDR3 is TGTGCCAGCCTCGAGGGAAACATTGGCCAGCCCCAGCATTTT. Translated, it gives CASLEGNIGQPQHF.

The chain is built from TRBV9 and TRBJ2-7; 10 nucleotides align to TRBD2. This CDR3 spans 15 amino acids. Trimming took 3 bases from V and 5 from J; bases not matched to a gene: 8. The germline gives CDR1 SGDLS, CDR2 YYNGEE. DNA for the CDR3: TGTGCCAGCAGCGCTACTAGCGGGATAACCCACGAGCAGTACTTC. The encoded protein is CASSATSGITHEQYF.

V and J are TRBV19 and TRBJ2-5; 8 bases are a match to TRBD1. After removal of 3 bases from V and 4 bases from J, the junction contained 7 bases not matched to a gene. The CDR3 is 15 amino acids. Germline V CDR1 and CDR2: LNHDA, SQIVND (reference sequence). The CDR3 is CASSMGTGVGETQYF. DNA of the CDR3: TGTGCCAGTAGTATGGGGACAGGAGTGGGAGAGACCCAGTACTTC.